This T cell receptor (beta chain) stems from a study of OX40 agonist ivuxolimab in advanced cancers. Looking at the study overall: A partial response was reached by three patients: one with hepatocellular carcinoma and two with cutaneous melanoma. Study findings and constraints: Average numbers of expanded clones were greater in CD8+ T cells than in CD4+. Doses of 0.1 to 3.0 mg/kg were accompanied by clonal expansion of CD4+ and CD8+ blood T cells by week 6.

People who had autoimmune disease history or systemic immunosuppression were excluded. The germline gives CDR1 SEHNR, CDR2 FQNEAQ (reference sequence). Trimming left V 1 base short and J 2 bases short, with 9 bases between. The CDR3 is 14 residues long. The repertoire was sequenced with immunoSEQ multiplex PCR; TCRdb's copy has only in-frame clones and lacks some. The data show tens of thousands of clones, approximately 85% seen once. Only one count was recorded for this clone. As yet, its antigen is unknown. Sequencing was performed on CD4+ or CD8+ T cells sorted from blood, taken in a trial of the OX40 agonist ivuxolimab. This TCR was recovered from an adult with an advanced solid tumor such as melanoma, head and neck, liver or kidney cancer. The chain recombines TRBV7-9 with TRBJ2-7; tentatively, D is TRBD1 (6 bases). The CDR3 is CASSLVQGTYEQYF. The CDR3 bases are TGTGCCAGCAGCTTAGTTCAGGGGACCTACGAGCAGTACTTC.